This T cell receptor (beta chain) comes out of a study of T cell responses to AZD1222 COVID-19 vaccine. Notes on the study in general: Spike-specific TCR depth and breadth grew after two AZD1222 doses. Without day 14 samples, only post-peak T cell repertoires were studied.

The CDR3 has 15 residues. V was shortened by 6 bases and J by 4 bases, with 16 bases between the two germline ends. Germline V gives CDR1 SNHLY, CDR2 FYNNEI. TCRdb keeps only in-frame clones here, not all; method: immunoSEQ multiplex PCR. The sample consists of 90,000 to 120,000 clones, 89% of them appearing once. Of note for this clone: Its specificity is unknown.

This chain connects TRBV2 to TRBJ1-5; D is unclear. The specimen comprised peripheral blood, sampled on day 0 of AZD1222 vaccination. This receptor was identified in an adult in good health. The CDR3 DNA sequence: TGTGCCAGCAGCGGCAAGGAATTGGGTAATCAGCCCCAGCATTTT. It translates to CASSGKELGNQPQHF.